A selection of T cell receptor beta chains follows, all from one sample in a study of blood T cell repertoires in COVID-19. The repertoire was sequenced with immunoSEQ multiplex PCR; TCRdb's copy has only in-frame clones and lacks some. The sample contains 130,000 to 150,000 clones, around 81% of which appear only once. The sample consisted of peripheral blood. The receptor set was obtained from a human donor with acute or convalescent COVID-19. The donor label of this sample is uncertain. The CDR3 runs from the conserved cysteine through the conserved F or W. D genes are given only for firm matches. Expanded clones get a size class; other rows say once, few or many, or leave the size out.

D: NA; V: TRBV5-1; size: NA; J: TRBJ1-2; CDR3: CASSLAQGPYGYTF; DNA: TGCGCCAGCAGCTTGGCGCAGGGCCCCTATGGCTACACCTTC
D: NA; V: TRBV15; size: NA; J: TRBJ1-1; CDR3: CATSFGQTEAFF; DNA: TGTGCCACCAGCTTTGGACAGACTGAAGCTTTCTTT
D: TRBD1; V: TRBV2; size: NA; J: TRBJ1-6; CDR3: CASSEKGQGMNSPLHF; DNA: TGTGCCAGCAGTGAAAAGGGACAGGGTATGAATTCACCCCTCCACTTT
D: NA; V: TRBV6-6; size: NA; J: TRBJ1-2; CDR3: CASSVPGGAGGGYTF; DNA: TGTGCCAGCAGCGTCCCGGGAGGTGCGGGCGGTGGCTACACCTTC
D: NA; V: TRBV19; size: once; J: TRBJ2-1; CDR3: CASSIRGPISYNEQFF; DNA: TGTGCCAGTAGTATTCGTGGGCCTATCTCCTACAATGAGCAGTTCTTC
D: TRBD1; V: TRBV7-8; size: NA; J: TRBJ1-6; CDR3: CASSLEGQGYNSPLHF; DNA: TGTGCCAGCAGCTTAGAAGGACAGGGCTATAATTCACCCCTCCACTTT
D: TRBD1; V: TRBV5-1; size: NA; J: TRBJ2-7; CDR3: CASSFETGGSYEQYF; DNA: TGCGCCAGCAGCTTTGAGACAGGGGGCTCCTACGAGCAGTACTTC
D: NA; V: TRBV6-5; size: NA; J: TRBJ1-1; CDR3: CASSYTGNTEAFF; DNA: TGTGCCAGCAGTTACACAGGAAACACTGAAGCTTTCTTT
D: NA; V: TRBV20-1; size: NA; J: TRBJ1-1; CDR3: CSASALEANTEAFF; DNA: TGCAGTGCTAGTGCTTTAGAAGCGAACACTGAAGCTTTCTTT
D: NA; V: TRBV14; size: NA; J: TRBJ1-2; CDR3: CASSPDRYYGYTF; DNA: TGTGCCAGCAGTCCCGACAGGTACTATGGCTACACCTTC
D: TRBD2; V: TRBV24-1; size: NA; J: TRBJ2-1; CDR3: CATSGVSGVAYNEQFF; DNA: TGTGCCACCAGTGGGGTTAGCGGGGTAGCCTACAATGAGCAGTTCTTC
D: TRBD1; V: TRBV19; size: NA; J: TRBJ2-7; CDR3: CASSIGTGGLYEQYF; DNA: TGTGCCAGTAGTATAGGGACAGGGGGCCTCTACGAGCAGTACTTC
D: TRBD1; V: TRBV29-1; size: NA; J: TRBJ1-2; CDR3: CSAWTGGYVGYTF; DNA: TGCAGCGCGTGGACAGGGGGATATGTGGGCTACACCTTC
D: NA; V: TRBV4-2; size: NA; J: TRBJ2-5; CDR3: CASSQEGPYYQLQETQYF; DNA: TGTGCCAGCAGCCAAGAGGGTCCCTACTACCAACTCCAAGAGACCCAGTACTTC
D: TRBD1; V: TRBV9; size: few; J: TRBJ2-2; CDR3: CASSVEGADTGELFF; DNA: TGTGCCAGCAGCGTAGAGGGGGCGGACACCGGGGAGCTGTTTTTT
D: TRBD1; V: TRBV19; size: NA; J: TRBJ1-5; CDR3: CASSIGQGGGNQPQHF; DNA: TGTGCCAGTAGTATTGGACAGGGCGGGGGCAATCAGCCCCAGCATTTT
D: NA; V: TRBV7-8; size: NA; J: TRBJ1-5; CDR3: CASSFGRDKQPQHF; DNA: TGTGCCAGCAGCTTCGGGAGGGACAAACAGCCCCAGCATTTT
D: NA; V: TRBV6-5; size: once; J: TRBJ1-5; CDR3: CASSPGNVGNQPQHF; DNA: TGTGCCAGCAGTCCCGGGAACGTGGGCAATCAGCCCCAGCATTTT
D: NA; V: TRBV16; size: once; J: TRBJ1-1; CDR3: CASSLDRGGAEAFF; DNA: TGTGCCAGCAGCCTCGACCGGGGAGGCGCTGAAGCTTTCTTT